This note documents a single T cell receptor (beta chain) sequence. In its sample, this clonotype was seen many times. No antigen is known for it. A junction end diverges from the germline sequence, so it may reflect a read error. TCR beta CDR3 regions were amplified from RNA transcripts for repertoire sequencing. The first round was an RT-PCR using HTBI primers with the Qiagen OneStep RT-PCR kit, and this first round was followed by a second-round multiplex PCR, then size selection and purification. Libraries were sequenced on an Illumina HiSeq2000 using paired-end 100 bp reads. Per the original workflow: SOAPnuke was used to process the reads, throwing out any read that had adapters, had uncalled bases, had a mean Phred below 15, or lacked an exact constant-primer or identifier match. COPE v1.2.5 was used to merge high-quality paired reads. Each unique nucleotide sequence was treated as a clonotype, and MiTCR v1.1 was used to align the clonotypes to the IMGT TRB V, D and J references. The analysis was limited to V-J combinations with a frequency above 0.0001, which together covered over 99% of the repertoires. For each V-J combination, a TCR clonal expansion and chaos score was defined as F50 clonal expansion divided by the chaos observed in the TCRdist matrix. Welch's t-statistics and random forest were used to reduce the features to some 13 V-J combinations, which were then used as input to a naive Bayes classifier. The similarity between thyroid and blood repertoires was quantified using the Morisita-Horn index. TCRdb took the public reads, trimmed them with fastp at Q25, ran MiXCR for clone calling and kept in-frame beta chains. CDR3 protein duplicates are merged, each entry listing the most common genes and DNA. TCRdb assigned the V and J calls; the authors' analysis was not used. This sample lists roughly 400,000 distinct CDR3 sequences; about a sixth were detected once. Of the sample, 2.4% falls within the top ten clones.

These data belong to a study of Graves' ophthalmopathy and Graves' hyperthyroidism (dated by TCRdb to the late 2010s). With respect to the entire study: Peripheral blood was collected at initial diagnosis, prior to any treatment. TCR beta repertoire signatures were used to distinguish Graves' ophthalmopathy from Graves' hyperthyroidism and to predict progression to ophthalmopathy. In total, 135 blood samples were TCR-sequenced: 40 to 45 ophthalmopathy, over 70 hyperthyroidism and roughly 17 hyperthyroidism-to-ophthalmopathy patients. Once sampling was done, hyperthyroidism patients were given methimazole at a starting dose of 30 mg daily, while ophthalmopathy patients were given high-dose intravenous methylprednisolone. To explore V-J signatures that distinguish ophthalmopathy from hyperthyroidism, a discovery set of around 100 patients was enrolled, made up of 40 to 45 with ophthalmopathy and 57 with stable hyperthyroidism. For independent validation, a separate cohort was made up of roughly 19 hyperthyroidism patients plus 17 patients who later progressed from hyperthyroidism to ophthalmopathy. In about six hyperthyroidism patients, the T-cell repertoire of thyroid tissue was compared with the T-cell repertoire of blood.

A patient counted as having stable hyperthyroidism if there was no progression to ophthalmopathy within 18 months of follow-up. Patients with hyperthyroidism were aged 18 to 65 years, had been newly diagnosed, and had a disease duration of less than 2 months. Patients were excluded if they had other autoimmune diseases, uncontrolled infections, pregnancy or lactation. Diagnosis relied on clinical symptoms, serum thyroxine, TRAb, thyroid ultrasound and orbital computed tomography. PBMCs were isolated from approximately 10 ml of fresh peripheral blood by Ficoll-Paque density gradient centrifugation. Trizol reagent was used to extract the total RNA, and its quality was then checked on an Agilent 2100 Bioanalyzer. The study at large found these results: In validation, the model predicted ophthalmopathy progression with less than 71% sensitivity and around 72% specificity; about a dozen predicted patients were CT-confirmed with GO in a median of approximately 6.5 months. Sample size was not statistically predetermined, and group allocation was not concealed from the investigators. Most expanded thyroid clonotypes with frequency above 0.001 were also detected in blood, suggesting blood repertoires may reflect the thyroid immune response. Ophthalmopathy was separated from stable hyperthyroidism by the 13-signature model with about 88% sensitivity and about 81% specificity in cross-validation and with 80%/75% in the test set.

This receptor was obtained from an adult woman with stable Graves' hyperthyroidism. Sequencing was performed on peripheral blood.

Here is the DNA: TGCAGTGCTAGAGATAGGGGAGAGGTTTCACCCCCCCACTTT. It specifies CSARDRGEVSPPHF. The rearranged segments are TRBV20-1 and TRBJ1-6; matching of 5 bases hints at TRBD1 as the D gene. Reading the germline V gene (reference sequence) gives CDR1 DFQATT and CDR2 SNEGSKA. Reading from cysteine to phenylalanine, the CDR3 counts 14 amino acids. The DNA shown is the 42-base CDR3, in frame from base 1.